This T cell receptor (beta chain) was profiled in a study of blood T cell repertoires in COVID-19. Overall study: Sites across the United States, Italy and Spain contributed samples from acute and convalescent COVID-19.

CDR3 length: 17 amino acids. Germline assignment: CDR1 SNHLY and CDR2 FYNNEI. Trimming removed 4 bases from V and 2 bases from J; junction bases left unmatched: 12. Produced via immunoSEQ multiplex PCR; TCRdb's table is partial and in-frame only. In the table there are 110,000 or so clones, about 88% of which are singletons. The sequenced sample consisted of peripheral blood. This sequence joins TRBV2 and TRBJ2-3, with 7 bases aligning to TRBD1. This clonotype originated in a woman in her 70s who had recovered from COVID-19. The CDR3 loop reads CASSASWGTAFTDTQYF. CDR3 coding DNA: TGTGCCAGCAGTGCCTCGTGGGGGACAGCCTTCACAGATACGCAGTATTTT.